The entry below gives a single T cell receptor beta chain sequence along with its context. Its target is not known. This entry belongs to a study of T cell responses to AZD1222 COVID-19 vaccine. Study conclusions and caveats: Donors were chiefly white British, with a greater number of females, and clonal diversity was perhaps underestimated.

Here immunoSEQ multiplex PCR was the method, and the copy in TCRdb shows in-frame clones only, minus some. The sample shows over 100,000 clones, approximately 89% of them seen only once. V shed 7 bases and J shed 3 bases, with 17 bases lying between them. Germline V lookup: CDR1 LNHDA, CDR2 SQIVND (reference sequence). This CDR3 is built from 15 residues. The sequence was obtained from an adult who received the MenACWY meningococcal vaccine as a control. The specimen was peripheral blood, collected 28 days after the second dose of the MenACWY control vaccine. The chain recombines TRBV19 with TRBJ2-3, with D maybe TRBD2 (5 bases). The CDR3 sequence is CASTRSGSRTDTQYF. The CDR3 DNA is TGTGCCAGTACAAGATCGGGGAGTCGTACAGATACGCAGTATTTT.